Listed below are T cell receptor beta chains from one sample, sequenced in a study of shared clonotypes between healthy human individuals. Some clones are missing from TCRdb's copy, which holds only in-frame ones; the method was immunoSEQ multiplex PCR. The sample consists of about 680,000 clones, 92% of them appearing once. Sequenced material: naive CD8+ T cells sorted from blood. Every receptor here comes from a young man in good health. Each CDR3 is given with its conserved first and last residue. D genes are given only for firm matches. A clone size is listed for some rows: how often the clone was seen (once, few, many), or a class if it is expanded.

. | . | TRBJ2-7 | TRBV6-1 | TGTGCCAGCAGTGACAGGGCCTCCTACGAGCAGTACTTC | CASSDRASYEQYF
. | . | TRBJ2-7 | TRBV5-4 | TGTGCCAGCAGCTTGGGGAACCCCTACGAGCAGTACTTC | CASSLGNPYEQYF
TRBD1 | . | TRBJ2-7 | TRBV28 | TGTGCCAGTAGGGGACAGGGAGGGAACGAGCAGTACTTC | CASRGQGGNEQYF
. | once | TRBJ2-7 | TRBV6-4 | TGTGCCAGCAGTGACTCGAATCGTGGCGAGCAGTACTTC | CASSDSNRGEQYF
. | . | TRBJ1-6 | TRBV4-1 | TGCGCCAGCAGCCAAGAAAGGGCAGCTAATTCACCCCTCCACTTT | CASSQERAANSPLHF
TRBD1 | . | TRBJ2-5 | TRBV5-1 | TGCGCCAGCAGCCCACCCGGGACAGGAGTCCAAGAGACCCAGTACTTC | CASSPPGTGVQETQYF
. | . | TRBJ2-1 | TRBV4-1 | TGCGCCAGCAGCCAAGGTCCACCTACAAGCTCCTACAATGAGCAGTTCTTC | CASSQGPPTSSYNEQFF
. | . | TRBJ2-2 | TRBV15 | TGTGCCACCAGCAGTCTCCTAGCGCCCGGGGAGCTGTTTTTT | CATSSLLAPGELFF
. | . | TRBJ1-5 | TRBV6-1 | TGTGCCAGCAGTGAAGCGCCCGGAGATAGCAATCAGCCCCAGCATTTT | CASSEAPGDSNQPQHF
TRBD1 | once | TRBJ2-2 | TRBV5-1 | TGCGCCAGCAGCTTGGAGGGGGCAACCGGGGAGCTGTTTTTT | CASSLEGATGELFF
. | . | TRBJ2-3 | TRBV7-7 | TGTGCCAGCAGCATCACCCTCACAGATACGCAGTATTTT | CASSITLTDTQYF
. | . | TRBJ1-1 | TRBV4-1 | TGCGCCAGCAGCCAAGATCCCCTTTGGGGGGCAGACACTGAAGCTTTCTTT | CASSQDPLWGADTEAFF
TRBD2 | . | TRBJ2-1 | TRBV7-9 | TGTGCCAGCAGCTTAGTCCCACTAGCGGGACACAATGAGCAGTTCTTC | CASSLVPLAGHNEQFF
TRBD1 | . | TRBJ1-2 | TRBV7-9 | TGTGCCAGCAGCGGGACAGGGCCCGGCTACACCTTC | CASSGTGPGYTF
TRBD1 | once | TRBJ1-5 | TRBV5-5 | TGTGCCAGCAGCTCGGACAGGGACCAGTATCAGCCCCAGCATTTT | CASSSDRDQYQPQHF
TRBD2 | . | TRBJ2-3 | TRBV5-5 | TGTGCCAGCAGCACCGGACTAGCTGGAGATACGCAGTATTTT | CASSTGLAGDTQYF
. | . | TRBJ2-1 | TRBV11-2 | TGTGCCAGCAACCCGACTACCGGGAATGAGCAGTTCTTC | CASNPTTGNEQFF
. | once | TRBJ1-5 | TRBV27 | TGTGCCAGCAGTTTCGGCCCCTCCCGCCCAGGGGCGGGGCAGCCCCAGCATTTT | CASSFGPSRPGAGQPQHF